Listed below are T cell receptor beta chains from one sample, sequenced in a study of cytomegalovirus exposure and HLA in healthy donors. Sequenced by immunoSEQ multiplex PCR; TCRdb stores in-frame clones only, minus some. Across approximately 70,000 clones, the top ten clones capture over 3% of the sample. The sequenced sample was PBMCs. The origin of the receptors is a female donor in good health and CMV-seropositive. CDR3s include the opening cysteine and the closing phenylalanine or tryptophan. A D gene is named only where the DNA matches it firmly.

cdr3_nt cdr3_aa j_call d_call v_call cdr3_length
TGTGCCAGCAGCTTAATTAATGAAGCTTTCTTT CASSLINEAFF TRBJ1-1 . TRBV11-2 11
TGCGCCAGCAGCTTGAATACAGGGGTTAGCACAGATACGCAGTATTTT CASSLNTGVSTDTQYF TRBJ2-3 TRBD1 TRBV5-1 16
TGTGCCAGCAGCGTAGGGTTACTAATCGGCTACACCTTC CASSVGLLIGYTF TRBJ1-2 . TRBV9 13
TGTGCCAGCAGCTTCACGGATGGAGGAACTGAAGCTTTCTTT CASSFTDGGTEAFF TRBJ1-1 . TRBV11-2 14
TGTGCCATCAGTGACTTGTCTCCTACTGGCACAGATACGCAGTATTTT CAISDLSPTGTDTQYF TRBJ2-3 . TRBV10-3 16
TGTGCCAGCAGCTTGGTCAGGAACACTGAAGCTTTCTTT CASSLVRNTEAFF TRBJ1-1 . TRBV5-6 13
TGCGCCAGCAGCCGACTAGCGGGGACAACCTACGAGCAGTACTTC CASSRLAGTTYEQYF TRBJ2-7 TRBD2 TRBV4-1 15
TGTGCCAGCAGTTACTCGGGGGCAGGGGGAGGATACGAGCAGTACTTC CASSYSGAGGGYEQYF TRBJ2-7 . TRBV6-5 16
TGCGCCAGCAGCCAAGTGGGGGGGGACGAGCAGTACTTC CASSQVGGDEQYF TRBJ2-7 TRBD2 TRBV4-3 13
TGTGCCAGCAGAAGGACAGGGTCGGACTATGGCTACACCTTC CASRRTGSDYGYTF TRBJ1-2 TRBD1 TRBV2 14
TGTGCCAGTAGTATGGCTAGCGGGGGGGCCAGGGAGACCCAGTACTTC CASSMASGGARETQYF TRBJ2-5 TRBD2 TRBV19 16